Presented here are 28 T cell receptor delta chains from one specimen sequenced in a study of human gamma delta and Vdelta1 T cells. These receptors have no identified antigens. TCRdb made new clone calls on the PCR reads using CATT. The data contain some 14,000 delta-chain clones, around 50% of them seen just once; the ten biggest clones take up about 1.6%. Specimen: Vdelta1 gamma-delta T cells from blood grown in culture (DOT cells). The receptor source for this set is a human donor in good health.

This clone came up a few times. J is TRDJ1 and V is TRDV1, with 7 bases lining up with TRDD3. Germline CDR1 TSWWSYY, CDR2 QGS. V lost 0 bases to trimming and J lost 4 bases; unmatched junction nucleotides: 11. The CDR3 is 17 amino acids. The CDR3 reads CALGELGLWIRGDKLIF. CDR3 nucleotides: TGTGCTCTTGGGGAACTAGGGTTATGGATACGCGGCGATAAACTCATCTTT.

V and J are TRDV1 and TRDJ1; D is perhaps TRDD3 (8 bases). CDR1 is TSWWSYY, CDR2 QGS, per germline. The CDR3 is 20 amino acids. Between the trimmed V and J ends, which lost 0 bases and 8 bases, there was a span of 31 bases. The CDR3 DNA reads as TGTGCTCTTGGGGAACTGAGCTTCCTAAGTACTGGGGGGCTTGGGTTAAAACTCATCTTT. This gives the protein CALGELSFLSTGGLGLKLIF.

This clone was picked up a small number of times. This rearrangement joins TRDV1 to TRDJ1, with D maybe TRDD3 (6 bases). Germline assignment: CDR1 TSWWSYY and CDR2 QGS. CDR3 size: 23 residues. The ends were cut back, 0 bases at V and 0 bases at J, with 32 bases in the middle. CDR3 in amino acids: CALGELVFPSRGSPPWYTDKLIF. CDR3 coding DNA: TGTGCTCTTGGGGAACTAGTATTCCCGTCACGGGGATCCCCACCCTGGTACACCGATAAACTCATCTTT.

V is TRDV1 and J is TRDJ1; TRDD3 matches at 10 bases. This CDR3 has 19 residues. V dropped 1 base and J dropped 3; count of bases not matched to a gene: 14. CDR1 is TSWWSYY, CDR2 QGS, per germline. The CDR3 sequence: CALGERTPPFGGYSDKLIF. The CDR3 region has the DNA TGTGCTCTTGGGGAACGGACGCCCCCGTTTGGGGGATACTCCGATAAACTCATCTTT.

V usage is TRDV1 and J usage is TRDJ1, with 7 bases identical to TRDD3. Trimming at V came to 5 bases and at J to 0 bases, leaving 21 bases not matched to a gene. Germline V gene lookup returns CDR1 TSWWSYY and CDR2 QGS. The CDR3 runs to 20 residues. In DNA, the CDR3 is TGTGCTCTTGGGTCATTCGCCCGCGAACTGGGGAGAAGGTACACCGATAAACTCATCTTT. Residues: CALGSFARELGRRYTDKLIF.

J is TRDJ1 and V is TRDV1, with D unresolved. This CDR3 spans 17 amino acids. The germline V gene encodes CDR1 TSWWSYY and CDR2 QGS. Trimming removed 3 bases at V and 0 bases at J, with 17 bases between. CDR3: CALGENRREMYTDKLIF. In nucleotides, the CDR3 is TGTGCTCTTGGGGAGAATCGGAGGGAGATGTACACCGATAAACTCATCTTT.

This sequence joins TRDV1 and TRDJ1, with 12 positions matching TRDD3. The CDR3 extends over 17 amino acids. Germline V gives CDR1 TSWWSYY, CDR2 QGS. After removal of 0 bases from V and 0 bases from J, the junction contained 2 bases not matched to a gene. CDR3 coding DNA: TGTGCTCTTGGGGAACTCGCTGGGGGATACGACACCGATAAACTCATCTTT. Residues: CALGELAGGYDTDKLIF.

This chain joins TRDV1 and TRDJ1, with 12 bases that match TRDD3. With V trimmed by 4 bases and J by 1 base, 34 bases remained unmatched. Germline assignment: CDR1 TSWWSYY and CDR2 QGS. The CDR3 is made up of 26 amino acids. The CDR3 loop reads CALGVPSNLPKHDMYWGILPTDKLIF. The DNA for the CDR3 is TGTGCTCTTGGGGTCCCAAGCAACCTTCCCAAACACGATATGTACTGGGGGATACTACCCACCGATAAACTCATCTTT.

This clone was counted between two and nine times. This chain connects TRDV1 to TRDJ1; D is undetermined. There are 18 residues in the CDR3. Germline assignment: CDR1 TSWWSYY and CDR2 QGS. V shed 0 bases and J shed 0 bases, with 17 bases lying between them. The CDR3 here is CALGELAPRPPYTDKLIF. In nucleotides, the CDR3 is TGTGCTCTTGGGGAACTAGCACCTCGACCCCCGTACACCGATAAACTCATCTTT.

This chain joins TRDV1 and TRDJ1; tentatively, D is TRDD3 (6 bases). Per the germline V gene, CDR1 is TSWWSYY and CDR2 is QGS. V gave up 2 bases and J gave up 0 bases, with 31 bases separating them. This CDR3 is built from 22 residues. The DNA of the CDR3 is TGTGCTCTTGGGGAAAGATCCCATTCCGAGTACCGGGGGACCACATACACCGATAAACTCATCTTT. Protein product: CALGERSHSEYRGTTYTDKLIF.

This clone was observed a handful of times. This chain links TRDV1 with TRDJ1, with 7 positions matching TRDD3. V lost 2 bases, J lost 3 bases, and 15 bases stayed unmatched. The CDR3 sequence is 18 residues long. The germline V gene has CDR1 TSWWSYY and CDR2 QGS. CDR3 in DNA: TGTGCTCTTGGGGAAGGGTCTCATTTGGGGATAATATCCGATAAACTCATCTTT. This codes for CALGEGSHLGIISDKLIF.

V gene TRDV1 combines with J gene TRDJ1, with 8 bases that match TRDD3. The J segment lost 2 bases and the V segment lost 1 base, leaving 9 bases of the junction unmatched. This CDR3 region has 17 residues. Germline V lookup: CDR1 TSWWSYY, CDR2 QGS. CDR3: CALGERKVLGVTDKLIF. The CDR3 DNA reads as TGTGCTCTTGGGGAACGCAAGGTACTGGGGGTAACCGATAAACTCATCTTT.

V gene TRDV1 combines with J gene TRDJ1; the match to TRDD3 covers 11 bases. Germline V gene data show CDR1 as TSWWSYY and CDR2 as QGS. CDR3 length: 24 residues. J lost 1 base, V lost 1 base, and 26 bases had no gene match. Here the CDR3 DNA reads TGTGCTCTTGGGGAACGGCTTCCTACGGTTGATAAGGACTTGGGGGATACGGGCACCGATAAACTCATCTTT. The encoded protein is CALGERLPTVDKDLGDTGTDKLIF.

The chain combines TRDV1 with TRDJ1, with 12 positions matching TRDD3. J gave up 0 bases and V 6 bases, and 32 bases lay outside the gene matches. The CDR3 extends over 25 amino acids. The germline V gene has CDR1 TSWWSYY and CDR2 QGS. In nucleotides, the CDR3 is TGTGCTCTTGGTCCCCTTTCCTACTGGGGGATACCCTCTACACGTACGTCCCCTAACACCGATAAACTCATCTTT. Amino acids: CALGPLSYWGIPSTRTSPNTDKLIF.

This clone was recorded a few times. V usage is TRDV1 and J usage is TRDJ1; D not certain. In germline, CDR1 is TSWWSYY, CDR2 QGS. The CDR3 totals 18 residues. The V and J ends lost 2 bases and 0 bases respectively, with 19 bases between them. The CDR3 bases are TGTGCTCTTGGGGAAAGTATTCACCGCGGAGGGTACACCGATAAACTCATCTTT. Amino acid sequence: CALGESIHRGGYTDKLIF.

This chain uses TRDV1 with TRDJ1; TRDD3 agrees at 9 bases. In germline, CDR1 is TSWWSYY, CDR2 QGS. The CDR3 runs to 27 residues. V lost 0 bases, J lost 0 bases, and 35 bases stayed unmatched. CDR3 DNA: TGTGCTCTTGGGGAACTAGGGCTCTCCCGAACTTACTGGGGGACAAGAACAGAAAAAGCAAACACCGATAAACTCATCTTT. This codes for CALGELGLSRTYWGTRTEKANTDKLIF.

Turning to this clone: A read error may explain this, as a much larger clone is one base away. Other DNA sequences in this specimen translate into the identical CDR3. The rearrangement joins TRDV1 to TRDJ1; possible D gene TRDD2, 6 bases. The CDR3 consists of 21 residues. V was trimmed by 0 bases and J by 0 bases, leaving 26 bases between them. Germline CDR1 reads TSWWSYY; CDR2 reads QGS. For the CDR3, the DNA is TGTGCTCTTGGGGAACTCCCTCCTACCCCATCGTTTACTGGATACACCGATAAACTCATCTTT. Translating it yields CALGELPPTPSFTGYTDKLIF.

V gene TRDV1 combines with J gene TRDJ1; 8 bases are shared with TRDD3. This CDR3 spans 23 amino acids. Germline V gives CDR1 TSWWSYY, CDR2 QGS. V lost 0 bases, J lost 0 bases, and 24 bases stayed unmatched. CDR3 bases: TGTGCTCTTGGGGAACTTGATAGGGTCTGGGGGACTAAGACAGCAGGGTACACCGATAAACTCATCTTT. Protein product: CALGELDRVWGTKTAGYTDKLIF.

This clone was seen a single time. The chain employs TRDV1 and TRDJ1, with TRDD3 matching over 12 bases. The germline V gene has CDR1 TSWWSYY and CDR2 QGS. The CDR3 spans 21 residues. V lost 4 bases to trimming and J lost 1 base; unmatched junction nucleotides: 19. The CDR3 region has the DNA TGTGCTCTTGGGGGGCACAACGCGGGCTTACTGGGGGATACCAGCACCGATAAACTCATCTTT. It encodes CALGGHNAGLLGDTSTDKLIF.

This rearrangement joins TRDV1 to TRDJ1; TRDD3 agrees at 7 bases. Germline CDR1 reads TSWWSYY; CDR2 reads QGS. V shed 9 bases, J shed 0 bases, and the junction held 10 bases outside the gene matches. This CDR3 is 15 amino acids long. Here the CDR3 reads CALFILGAYTDKLIF. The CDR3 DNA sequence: TGTGCTCTGTTTATCCTGGGGGCCTACACCGATAAACTCATCTTT.

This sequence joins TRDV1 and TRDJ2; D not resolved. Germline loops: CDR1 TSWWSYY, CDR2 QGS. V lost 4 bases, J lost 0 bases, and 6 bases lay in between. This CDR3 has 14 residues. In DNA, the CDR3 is TGTGCTCTTGGGGGAAGAGCTTTGACAGCACAACTCTTCTTT. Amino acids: CALGGRALTAQLFF.

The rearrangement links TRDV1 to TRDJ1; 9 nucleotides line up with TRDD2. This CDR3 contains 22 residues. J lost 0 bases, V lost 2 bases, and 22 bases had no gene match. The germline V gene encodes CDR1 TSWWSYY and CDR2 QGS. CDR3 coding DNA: TGTGCTCTTGGGGAAGAGGTCCTTCCTACGTGGGGGGAGCTAGTGTACACCGATAAACTCATCTTT. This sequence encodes CALGEEVLPTWGELVYTDKLIF.

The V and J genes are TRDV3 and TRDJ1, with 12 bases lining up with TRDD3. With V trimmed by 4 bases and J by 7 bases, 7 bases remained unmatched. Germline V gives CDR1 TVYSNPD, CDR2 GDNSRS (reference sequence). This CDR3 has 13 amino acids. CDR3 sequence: CASTTGGYSKLIF. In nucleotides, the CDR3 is TGTGCCTCCACTACTGGGGGATACTCTAAACTCATCTTT.

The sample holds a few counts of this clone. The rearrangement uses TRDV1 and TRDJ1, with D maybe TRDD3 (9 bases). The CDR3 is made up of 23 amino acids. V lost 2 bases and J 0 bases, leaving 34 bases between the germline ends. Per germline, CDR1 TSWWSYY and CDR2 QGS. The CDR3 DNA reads TGTGCTCTTGGGGAAACGAGGGAGACTTCCTACGCACTGGGGGACCCCAACACCGATAAACTCATCTTT. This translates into CALGETRETSYALGDPNTDKLIF.

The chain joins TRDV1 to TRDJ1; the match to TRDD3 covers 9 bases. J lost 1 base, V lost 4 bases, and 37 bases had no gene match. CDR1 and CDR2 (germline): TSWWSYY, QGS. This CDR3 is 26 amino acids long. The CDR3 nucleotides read TGTGCTCTTGGGGCAAAAAGGGAAAAGGGGGATACTACCCCCCTACCATGCTATTCTTGCACCGATAAACTCATCTTT. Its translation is CALGAKREKGDTTPLPCYSCTDKLIF.

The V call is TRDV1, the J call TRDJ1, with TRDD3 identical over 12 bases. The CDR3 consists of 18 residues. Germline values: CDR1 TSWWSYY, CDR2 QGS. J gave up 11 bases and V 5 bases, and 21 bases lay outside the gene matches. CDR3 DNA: TGTGCTCTTGGGACTCCGCCGTCTTTCCTGGGGGATACGTTCAGTCTCATCTTT. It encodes CALGTPPSFLGDTFSLIF.

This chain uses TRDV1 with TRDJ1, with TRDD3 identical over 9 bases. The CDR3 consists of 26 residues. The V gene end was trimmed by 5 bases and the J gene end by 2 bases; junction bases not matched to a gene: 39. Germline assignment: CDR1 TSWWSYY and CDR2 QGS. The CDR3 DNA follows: TGTGCTCTTGGGAACAAAAATGGGGGGGTCCTACAACTGGGGGACCCGGGTCATTGGATAACCGATAAACTCATCTTT. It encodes CALGNKNGGVLQLGDPGHWITDKLIF.

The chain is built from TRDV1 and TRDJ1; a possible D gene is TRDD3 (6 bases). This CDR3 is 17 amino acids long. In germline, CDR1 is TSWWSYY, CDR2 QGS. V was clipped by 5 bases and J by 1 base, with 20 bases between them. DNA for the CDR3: TGTGCTCTTGGGACCTTGGTCGGGATATCCGGCACCGATAAACTCATCTTT. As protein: CALGTLVGISGTDKLIF.